This T cell receptor beta chain was observed in a study of cytomegalovirus exposure and HLA in healthy donors. The study ran its PCR with 60 Vbeta and 13 Jbeta primers. Sequencing used immunoSEQ multiplex PCR; TCRdb keeps in-frame clones, though not all of them. The sample contains approximately 130,000 clones, around three quarters of which appear only once. Overall study results and limits: CMV serostatus was the sole immune exposure data available. A missense variant in DCLRE1C was later tied to TCR beta V- and J-gene trimming. Analyses of presence and absence presupposed an approximately uniform sequencing depth across donors. In vitro assays verified that three CMV-associated chains recognized CMV antigens specifically.

CDR1 and CDR2 (germline): MNHEY, SMNVEV (reference sequence). V lost 0 bases to trimming and J lost 6 bases, with 11 bases between them. CDR3 size: 14 residues. A note on this clone: Antigen specificity is unknown.

Source material: PBMCs. The rearrangement links TRBV27 to TRBJ1-1; D gene ambiguous. The receptor comes from a woman aged 60 to 75 in good health and CMV-seropositive. Written as DNA, the CDR3 is TGTGCCAGCAGTTTATCGCCGGGTGGAGCTGAAGCTTTCTTT. It encodes CASSLSPGGAEAFF.